This T cell receptor beta chain derives from a study of blood T cell repertoires in COVID-19. The overall study: Whether acute or convalescent, the COVID-19 samples came from the United States, Italy and Spain. The analysed material was cDNA or gDNA that came from T cells, B-cell-depleted T cells, or PBMCs.

This clone was seen a handful of times. Using immunoSEQ multiplex PCR, the repertoire was profiled, and TCRdb retains in-frame clones only, with some absent. The data show 150,000 to 200,000 clones, 85% to 90% seen once. The sequencing sample was made of peripheral blood. This receptor was identified in a human donor in a cohort sampled during active COVID-19.

The CDR3 nucleotides read TGTGCCAGCAGCTTAAGTTTCGGGGAGCGGGAGTCCGAGTTCTTC. Translated: CASSLSFGERESEFF. The chain is built from TRBV7-9 and TRBJ2-1; 8 nucleotides align to TRBD2. J was trimmed by 14 bases and V by 2 bases; bases with no gene match: 14. CDR1 is SEHNR, CDR2 FQNEAQ, per germline (reference sequence). The CDR3 contains 15 residues.